Below are 30 T cell receptor beta chains sequenced from a single sample in a study of blood T cell repertoires in COVID-19 (dated by TCRdb to 2018 to 2021). Receptor libraries were prepared by the immunoSEQ multiplex PCR assay. Here the immuneACCESS table is served through TCRdb, limited to in-frame sequences with V and J called. Missing clones are a known gap in these copies; in checked studies unresolved V genes cover under half, and the rest lacks a known reason. The sample contains 340,000 or so clones, approximately 82% of them found a single time. Of the sample, under 3% is held by the ten largest clones. Sequenced sample: peripheral blood. The receptors derive from a man between 25 and 39 years old with active or convalescent COVID-19.

J is TRBJ2-3 and V is TRBV28, with D possibly being TRBD1 (5 bases). Germline V gene data show CDR1 as MDHEN and CDR2 as SYDVKM. This CDR3 has 15 residues. Trimming pared 2 bases from V and 0 bases from J, leaving 9 bases between. The CDR3 spells CASSLTGFSTDTQYF. The CDR3, as DNA: TGTGCCAGCAGTTTAACAGGTTTCAGCACAGATACGCAGTATTTT.

V and J are TRBV2 and TRBJ1-2; D unresolved. Germline V CDR1 and CDR2: SNHLY, FYNNEI. The V gene lost 2 bases and the J gene lost 8 bases, with 12 bases spanning the gap. The CDR3 contains 13 residues. The DNA for the CDR3 is TGTGCCAGCAGTGAACGGGGATCGATGGGCTACACCTTC. It translates to CASSERGSMGYTF. The complete variable domain, with remaining parts taken from reference TRBV2 and TRBJ1-2, reads EPEVTQTPSHQVTQMGQEVILRCVPISNHLYFYWYRQILGQKVEFLVSFYNNEISEKSEIFDDQFSVERPDGSNFTLKIRSTKLEDSAMYFCASSERGSMGYTFGSGTRLTVV.

This clone has a single count. The V and J genes are TRBV7-3 and TRBJ2-7, with TRBD1 identical over 8 bases. With V trimmed by 8 bases and J by 1 base, 4 bases remained unmatched. Germline-derived CDR1 and CDR2 are SGHTA and FQGTGA. The CDR3 extends over 13 amino acids. The CDR3 nucleotides read TGTGCCAGCGCGACAGGGGTGTCCTACGAGCAGTACTTC. Amino acid sequence: CASATGVSYEQYF.

The V gene is TRBV7-9, the J gene TRBJ2-4; 7 bases align to TRBD2. The CDR3 consists of 15 residues. With V trimmed by 5 bases and J by 0 bases, 4 bases remained unmatched. CDR1 and CDR2 from the germline V gene are SEHNR and FQNEAQ (reference sequence). In DNA form, the CDR3 reads TGTGCCAGCAGCATTAGCGGGTTAGCCAAAAACATTCAGTACTTC. Its protein is CASSISGLAKNIQYF. The variable domain in full, with the rest retrieved from reference TRBV7-9 and TRBJ2-4, is DTGVSQNPRHKITKRGQNVTFRCDPISEHNRLYWYRQTLGQGPEFLTYFQNEAQLEKSRLLSDRFSAERPKGSFSTLEIQRTEQGDSAMYLCASSISGLAKNIQYFGAGTRLSVL.

The genes are TRBV7-2 and TRBJ2-3, with D perhaps TRBD2 (6 bases). The germline V and J ends were trimmed by 5 bases and 4 bases, with 13 bases remaining between them. CDR1 is SGHTA, CDR2 FQGNSA, per germline. CDR3 length: 14 amino acids. The chain's CDR3 is CASSPLSSADTQYF. The CDR3 DNA reads as TGTGCCAGCAGCCCCCTTTCTAGCGCAGATACGCAGTATTTT.

The chain recombines TRBV11-2 with TRBJ1-3; D call uncertain. The germline V and J ends were trimmed by 5 bases and 4 bases, with 12 bases remaining between them. Germline CDR1 reads SGHAT; CDR2 reads FQNNGV. This CDR3 is built from 14 residues. In DNA, the CDR3 is TGTGCCAGCAGCCCCGACGGGGTAGGAAACACCATATATTTT. Translating gives CASSPDGVGNTIYF.

This clone was seen a single time. The chain recombines TRBV6-2 or TRBV6-3 with TRBJ2-7, with 10 bases fitting TRBD2. V trimming: 2 bases; J trimming: 4 bases; junction bases outside the gene matches: 14. The CDR3 contains 18 residues. Germline assignment: CDR1 MNHEY and CDR2 SVGEGT. As DNA, the CDR3 is TGTGCCAGCAGTTACAGGGCTAGCGGGAGTTTTGGAAGGTACGAGCAGTACTTC. Its translation: CASSYRASGSFGRYEQYF.

The chain links TRBV18 to TRBJ2-5; TRBD2 might be the D (7 bases). The V gene's germline CDR1 is KGHSH and CDR2 LQKENI. V was pared by 5 bases and J by 2 bases, with 9 bases between. The CDR3 consists of 13 residues. This CDR3 reads CASSAGAQETQYF. The CDR3 nucleotides are TGTGCCAGCTCAGCGGGGGCACAAGAGACCCAGTACTTC.

This sequence joins TRBV5-1 and TRBJ1-1; 7 bases match TRBD1. Looked up from germline, CDR1 is SGHRS and CDR2 is YFSETQ. The CDR3 covers 14 residues. V was pared by 4 bases and J by 0 bases, with 3 bases of the junction left unmatched. The CDR3 region has the DNA TGCGCCAGCAGCCCACAGGGGTTGAACACTGAAGCTTTCTTT. Translated, it gives CASSPQGLNTEAFF. Based on the CDR3 plus reference TRBV5-1 and TRBJ1-1, the full variable domain is KAGVTQTPRYLIKTRGQQVTLSCSPISGHRSVSWYQQTPGQGLQFLFEYFSETQRNKGNFPGRFSGRQFSNSRSEMNVSTLELGDSALYLCASSPQGLNTEAFFGQGTRLTVV.

V gene TRBV11-3 combines with J gene TRBJ2-5; 12 nucleotides line up with TRBD2. V dropped 1 base and J dropped 2; count of bases not matched to a gene: 8. The germline gives CDR1 SGHNT, CDR2 YENEEA. The CDR3 totals 18 residues. The CDR3 DNA sequence: TGTGCCAGCAGCTTAGGATTAGGACTAGCGGGGTTTCAAGAGACCCAGTACTTC. This encodes CASSLGLGLAGFQETQYF.

This clone was detected many times. The chain uses TRBV5-1 and TRBJ2-3; the D is unclear. This CDR3 is built from 15 residues. Trimming stripped 0 bases from V and 0 bases from J, with 8 bases between. CDR1 and CDR2 (germline): SGHRS, YFSETQ. The CDR3 bases are TGCGCCAGCAGCTTGGAAAGCTCTAGCACAGATACGCAGTATTTT. Translation: CASSLESSSTDTQYF.

The chain carries TRBV12-3 or TRBV12-4 and TRBJ2-2; D is perhaps TRBD1 (5 bases). Trimming stripped 10 bases from V and 3 bases from J, with 9 bases between. The CDR3 contains 12 residues. CDR3 in amino acids: CATVGDTGELFF. CDR3 DNA: TGTGCCACCGTAGGGGACACCGGGGAGCTGTTTTTT.

The genes are TRBV7-9 and TRBJ1-4; unclear D gene. The germline CDR1 and CDR2 sequences are SEHNR and FQNEAQ (reference sequence). Trimming took off 5 bases at V and 8 bases at J, with 18 bases between the two ends. The CDR3 extends over 15 amino acids. The CDR3 protein is CASSPRGSSREKLFF. The CDR3 nucleotides read TGTGCCAGCAGCCCCCGGGGATCTAGCAGAGAAAAACTGTTTTTT.

V gene TRBV20-1 combines with J gene TRBJ2-3; 7 bases are shared with TRBD2. The CDR3 has 16 residues. The V gene end was trimmed by 3 bases and the J gene end by 4 bases; junction bases not matched to a gene: 13. Germline V gene lookup returns CDR1 DFQATT and CDR2 SNEGSKA (reference sequence). The CDR3 loop reads CSASPGNGRWADTQYF. The CDR3 DNA reads TGCAGTGCTAGTCCGGGGAACGGGAGGTGGGCAGATACGCAGTATTTT.

This clone was seen once. The chain combines TRBV7-6 with TRBJ2-3; 11 bases align to TRBD2. The CDR3 consists of 16 residues. Germline lookup yields CDR1 SGHVS and CDR2 FNYEAQ. The V gene end was trimmed by 4 bases and the J gene end by 2 bases; junction bases not matched to a gene: 5. The CDR3 coding sequence is TGTGCCAGCAGCTCACTAGCGGGAGTCGTCACAGATACGCAGTATTTT. Translated: CASSSLAGVVTDTQYF. Drawing the rest from reference TRBV7-6 and TRBJ2-3, the complete variable domain is GAGVSQSPRYKVTKRGQDVALRCDPISGHVSLYWYRQALGQGPEFLTYFNYEAQQDKSGLPNDRFSAERPEGSISTLTIQRTEQRDSAMYRCASSSLAGVVTDTQYFGPGTRLTVL.

The CDR3 sequence: CAWSVGTGNYGYTF. The DNA for the CDR3 is TGTGCCTGGAGTGTAGGGACAGGAAACTATGGCTACACCTTC. This chain connects TRBV30 to TRBJ1-2, with 8 nucleotides matching TRBD1. Germline loops: CDR1 GTSNPN, CDR2 SVGIG (reference sequence). V lost 0 bases to trimming and J lost 2 bases; unmatched junction nucleotides: 2. The CDR3 contains 14 residues.

This clone was observed a handful of times. The chain recombines TRBV19 with TRBJ1-5, with 10 bases lining up with TRBD1. In germline, CDR1 is LNHDA, CDR2 SQIVND (reference sequence). This CDR3 has 14 residues. V lost 5 bases, J lost 4 bases, and 2 bases stayed unmatched. The CDR3, as DNA: TGTGCCAGTAGTCGGGACAGGGGTAATCAGCCCCAGCATTTT. Translating it yields CASSRDRGNQPQHF.

This chain links TRBV28 with TRBJ2-7; the D gene is possibly TRBD2 (6 bases). Germline CDR1 MDHEN, CDR2 SYDVKM. This CDR3 region has 16 residues. Trimming took 5 bases from V and 2 from J, leaving 19 bases between them. CDR3 DNA sequence: TGTGCCAGCAGTCCTTATGTCCTAACTAGCCCCTACGAGCAGTACTTC. It specifies CASSPYVLTSPYEQYF.

This clone was seen only a few times. The gene calls are TRBV5-5 and TRBJ1-1, with D uncertain. V lost 0 bases, J lost 0 bases, and 6 bases lay in between. The CDR3 extends over 14 amino acids. The germline gives CDR1 SGHKS, CDR2 YYEKEE (reference sequence). CDR3 region: CASSLDTLNTEAFF. In nucleotides, the CDR3 is TGTGCCAGCAGCTTGGACACCTTGAACACTGAAGCTTTCTTT.

V gene TRBV19 combines with J gene TRBJ1-1, with 11 bases fitting TRBD1. This CDR3 has 16 amino acids. Trimming at V came to 5 bases and at J to 4 bases, leaving 9 bases not matched to a gene. Germline CDR1 is LNHDA and CDR2 is SQIVND (reference sequence). The CDR3 reads CASSQIPGQGGTEAFF. CDR3 in DNA: TGTGCCAGTAGTCAAATCCCGGGACAGGGGGGCACTGAAGCTTTCTTT.

The chain recombines TRBV5-1 with TRBJ2-2, with D possibly TRBD2 on 5 matching bases. The germline V gene encodes CDR1 SGHRS and CDR2 YFSETQ. There are 14 residues in the CDR3. V lost 1 base to trimming and J lost 4 bases, with 8 bases between them. CDR3 protein: CASSLTGSTGELFF. The CDR3 DNA reads TGCGCCAGCAGCTTGACGGGGAGCACCGGGGAGCTGTTTTTT.

This rearrangement joins TRBV7-2 to TRBJ2-2; D gene uncertain. The CDR3 extends over 13 amino acids. V was clipped by 6 bases and J by 6 bases, with 11 bases between them. The germline V gene has CDR1 SGHTA and CDR2 FQGNSA. The CDR3 DNA is TGTGCCAGCAGTAAATCACACCCCGGGGAGCTGTTTTTT. Its translation: CASSKSHPGELFF.

The chain combines TRBV7-3 with TRBJ1-2; the D gene is possibly TRBD1 (6 bases). From germline, CDR1 is SGHTA and CDR2 FQGTGA. With 5 bases removed from V and 5 bases from J, the gap between germline ends came to 18 bases. CDR3 length equals 15 residues. The CDR3 nucleotides read TGTGCCAGCAGCGGGGCACAGGGTATGGGGTATGGCTACACCTTC. This encodes CASSGAQGMGYGYTF.

This clone was counted a single time. V is TRBV2 and J is TRBJ2-3; D is unclear. CDR1 SNHLY and CDR2 FYNNEI come from the germline V gene. The CDR3 spans 16 residues. The V end was cut by 5 bases, the J end by 1 base, with 16 bases between. DNA for the CDR3: TGTGCCAGCAGTACCCAACGCGGAACGCGCACAGATACGCAGTATTTT. Its translation is CASSTQRGTRTDTQYF.

This chain connects TRBV15 to TRBJ2-7, with 7 bases matching TRBD1. From germline, CDR1 is LNHNV and CDR2 YYDKDF (reference sequence). This CDR3 is built from 16 residues. The junction had 10 bases not matched to a gene; V was cut back by 1 base and J by 4 bases. CDR3 nucleotides: TGTGCCACCAGCAGAGTGCCTGAACAGGGGATTTACGAGCAGTACTTC. This encodes CATSRVPEQGIYEQYF. The full variable domain, in which reference TRBV15 and TRBJ2-7 provide the parts outside the CDR3, is DAMVIQNPRYQVTQFGKPVTLSCSQTLNHNVMYWYQQKSSQAPKLLFHYYDKDFNNEADTPDNFQSRRPNTSFCFLDIRSPGLGDTAMYLCATSRVPEQGIYEQYFGPGTRLTVT.

The V call is TRBV4-1, the J call TRBJ1-2; D is perhaps TRBD1 (6 bases). Germline loops: CDR1 MGHRA, CDR2 YSYEKL. The CDR3 extends over 17 amino acids. V lost 1 base and J lost 4, with 19 bases in between. CDR3 in DNA: TGCGCCAGCAGCCAAGTATTCGTGCAGGACAGACTCTATGGCTACACCTTC. It yields the protein CASSQVFVQDRLYGYTF.

V gene TRBV7-9 combines with J gene TRBJ1-1; 7 bases align to TRBD1. Trimming removed 5 bases from V and 1 base from J; junction bases left unmatched: 7. There are 15 residues in the CDR3. Germline V gene data show CDR1 as SEHNR and CDR2 as FQNEAQ (reference sequence). The CDR3 protein is CASSRNAGGNTEAFF. CDR3 DNA: TGTGCCAGCAGCCGGAACGCAGGGGGGAACACTGAAGCTTTCTTT.

The chain links TRBV7-3 to TRBJ2-2, with D maybe TRBD2 (6 bases). Trimming cost V 3 bases and J 5 bases, with 10 bases left between them. Germline V gene sequence: CDR1 SGHTA, CDR2 FQGTGA. The CDR3 runs to 14 residues. The chain's CDR3 is CASSLAAGTGELFF. In DNA form, the CDR3 reads TGTGCCAGCAGCTTGGCCGCGGGGACCGGGGAGCTGTTTTTT.

The V call is TRBV21-1, the J call TRBJ2-2; TRBD2 is taken as the D call from the table, unchecked against the DNA. TRBV21-1 is a pseudogene segment. CDR3 length: 19 residues. The CDR3 DNA sequence: TGTGCCAGCAGCAATCAGGAGCTAGCGGGAGGCCGCCTGGCCGGGGAGCTGTTTTTT. Translation: CASSNQELAGGRLAGELFF.

This chain connects TRBV20-1 to TRBJ1-5; no clear D gene. Germline V gives CDR1 DFQATT, CDR2 SNEGSKA (reference sequence). V was pared by 3 bases and J by 0 bases, with 3 bases between. This CDR3 spans 12 amino acids. CDR3: CSASLSNQPQHF. CDR3 nucleotides: TGCAGTGCTAGTCTTAGCAATCAGCCCCAGCATTTT.